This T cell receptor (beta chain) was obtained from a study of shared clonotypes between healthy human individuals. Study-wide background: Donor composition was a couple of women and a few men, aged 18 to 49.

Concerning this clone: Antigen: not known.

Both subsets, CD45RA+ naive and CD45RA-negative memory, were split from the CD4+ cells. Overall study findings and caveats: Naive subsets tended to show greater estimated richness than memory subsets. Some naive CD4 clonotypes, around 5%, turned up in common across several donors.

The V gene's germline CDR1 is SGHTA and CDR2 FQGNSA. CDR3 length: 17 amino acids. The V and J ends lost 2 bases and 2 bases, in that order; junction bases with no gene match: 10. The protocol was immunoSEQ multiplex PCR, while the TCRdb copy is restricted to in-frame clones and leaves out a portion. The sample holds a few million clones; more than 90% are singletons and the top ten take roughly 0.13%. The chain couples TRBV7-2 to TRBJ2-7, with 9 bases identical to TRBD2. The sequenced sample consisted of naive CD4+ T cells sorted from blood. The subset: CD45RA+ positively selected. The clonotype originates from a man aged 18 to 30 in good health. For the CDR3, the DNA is TGTGCCAGCAGCTTAAGGGGGGGGCTAGCGGGGCCCTACGAGCAGTACTTC. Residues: CASSLRGGLAGPYEQYF.